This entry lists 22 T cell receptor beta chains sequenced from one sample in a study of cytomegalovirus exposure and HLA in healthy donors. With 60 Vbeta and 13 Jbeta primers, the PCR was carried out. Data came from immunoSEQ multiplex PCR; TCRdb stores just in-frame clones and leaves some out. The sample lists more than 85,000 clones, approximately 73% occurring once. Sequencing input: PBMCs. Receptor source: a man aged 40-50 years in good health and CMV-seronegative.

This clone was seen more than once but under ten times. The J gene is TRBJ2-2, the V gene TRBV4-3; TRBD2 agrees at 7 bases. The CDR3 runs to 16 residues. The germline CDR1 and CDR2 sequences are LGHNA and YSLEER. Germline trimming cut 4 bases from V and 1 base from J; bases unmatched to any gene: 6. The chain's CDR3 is CASSLMAGENTGELFF. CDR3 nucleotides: TGCGCCAGCAGCCTAATGGCGGGGGAGAACACCGGGGAGCTGTTTTTT.

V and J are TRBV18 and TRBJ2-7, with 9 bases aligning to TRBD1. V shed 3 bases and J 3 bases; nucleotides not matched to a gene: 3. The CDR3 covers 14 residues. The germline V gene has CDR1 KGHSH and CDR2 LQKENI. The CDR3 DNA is TGTGCCAGCTCACCCGGGACAGGGAACTACGAGCAGTACTTC. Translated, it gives CASSPGTGNYEQYF.

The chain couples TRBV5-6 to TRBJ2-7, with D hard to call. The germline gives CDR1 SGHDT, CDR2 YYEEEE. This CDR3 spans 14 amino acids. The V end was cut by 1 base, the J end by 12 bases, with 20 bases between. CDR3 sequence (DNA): TGTGCCAGCAGCTTGAGCACAATCCGACAACAGCTGTACTTC. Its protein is CASSLSTIRQQLYF.

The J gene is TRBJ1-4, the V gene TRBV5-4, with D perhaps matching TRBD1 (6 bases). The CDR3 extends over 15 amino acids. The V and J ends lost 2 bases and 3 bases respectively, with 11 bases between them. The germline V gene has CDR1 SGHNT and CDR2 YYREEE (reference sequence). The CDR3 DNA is TGTGCCAGCAGCTTTGGACAGATCGCTAATGAAAAACTGTTTTTT. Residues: CASSFGQIANEKLFF. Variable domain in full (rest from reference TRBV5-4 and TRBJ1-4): ETGVTQSPTHLIKTRGQQVTLRCSSQSGHNTVSWYQQALGQGPQFIFQYYREEENGRGNFPPRFSGLQFPNYSSELNVNALELDDSALYLCASSFGQIANEKLFFGSGTQLSVL.

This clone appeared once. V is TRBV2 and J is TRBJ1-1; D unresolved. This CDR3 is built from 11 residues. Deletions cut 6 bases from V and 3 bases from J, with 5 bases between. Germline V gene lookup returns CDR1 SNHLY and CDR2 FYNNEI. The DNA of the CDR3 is TGTGCCAGCAGCCCTGACACTGAAGCTTTCTTT. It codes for CASSPDTEAFF.

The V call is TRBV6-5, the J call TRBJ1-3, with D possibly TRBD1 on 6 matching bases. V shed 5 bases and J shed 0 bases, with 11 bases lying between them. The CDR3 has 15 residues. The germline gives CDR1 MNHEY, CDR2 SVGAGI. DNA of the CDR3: TGTGCCAGCAGTCCTCTCAGGGGCTCTGGAAACACCATATATTTT. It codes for CASSPLRGSGNTIYF.

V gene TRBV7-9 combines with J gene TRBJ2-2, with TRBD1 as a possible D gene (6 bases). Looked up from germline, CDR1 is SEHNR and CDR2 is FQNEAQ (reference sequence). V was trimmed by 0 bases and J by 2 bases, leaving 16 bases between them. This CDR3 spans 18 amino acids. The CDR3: CASSLATTAGENTGELFF. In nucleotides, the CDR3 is TGTGCCAGCAGCTTAGCTACTACGGCAGGGGAAAACACCGGGGAGCTGTTTTTT.

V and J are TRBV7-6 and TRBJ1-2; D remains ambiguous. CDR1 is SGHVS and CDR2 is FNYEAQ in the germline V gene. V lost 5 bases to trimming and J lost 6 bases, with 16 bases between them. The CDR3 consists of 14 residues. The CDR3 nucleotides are TGTGCCAGCAGCCCCATTGAGTTAAAAGATGGCTACACCTTC. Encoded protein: CASSPIELKDGYTF.

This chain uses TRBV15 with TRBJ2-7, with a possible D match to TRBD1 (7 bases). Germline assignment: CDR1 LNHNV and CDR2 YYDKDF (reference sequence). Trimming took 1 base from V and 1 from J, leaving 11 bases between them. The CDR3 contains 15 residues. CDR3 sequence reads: CATSRAQGGSYEQYF. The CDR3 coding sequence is TGTGCCACCAGCAGAGCTCAGGGGGGATCCTACGAGCAGTACTTC.

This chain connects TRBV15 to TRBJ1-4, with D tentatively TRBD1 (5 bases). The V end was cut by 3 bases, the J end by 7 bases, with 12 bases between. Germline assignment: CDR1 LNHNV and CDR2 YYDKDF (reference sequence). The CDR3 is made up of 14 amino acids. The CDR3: CATSREGLTEKLFF. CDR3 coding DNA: TGTGCCACCAGCAGGGAGGGGTTGACTGAAAAACTGTTTTTT.

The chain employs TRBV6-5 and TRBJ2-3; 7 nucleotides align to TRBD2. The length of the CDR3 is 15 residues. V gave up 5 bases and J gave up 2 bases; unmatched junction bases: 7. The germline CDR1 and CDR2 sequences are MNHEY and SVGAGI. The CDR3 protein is CASSPGTTNTDTQYF. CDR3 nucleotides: TGTGCCAGCAGTCCCGGGACTACCAACACAGATACGCAGTATTTT.

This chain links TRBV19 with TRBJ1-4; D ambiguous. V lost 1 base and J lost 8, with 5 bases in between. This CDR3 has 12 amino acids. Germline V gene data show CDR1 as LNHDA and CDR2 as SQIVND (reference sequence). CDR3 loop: CASSIGGEKLFF. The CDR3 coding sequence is TGTGCCAGTAGTATAGGAGGGGAAAAACTGTTTTTT.

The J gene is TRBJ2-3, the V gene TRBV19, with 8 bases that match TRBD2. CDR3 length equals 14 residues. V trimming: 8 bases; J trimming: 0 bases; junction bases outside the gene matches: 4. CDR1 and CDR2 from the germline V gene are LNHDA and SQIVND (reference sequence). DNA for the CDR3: TGTGCCAGTGGACTAGCAGGCAGCACAGATACGCAGTATTTT. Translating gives CASGLAGSTDTQYF.

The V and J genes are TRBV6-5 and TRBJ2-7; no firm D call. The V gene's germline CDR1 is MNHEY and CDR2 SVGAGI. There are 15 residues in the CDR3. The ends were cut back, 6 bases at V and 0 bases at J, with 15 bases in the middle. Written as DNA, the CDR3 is TGTGCCAGCAGATCTCCACTGCCCGGCTCCTACGAGCAGTACTTC. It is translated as CASRSPLPGSYEQYF.

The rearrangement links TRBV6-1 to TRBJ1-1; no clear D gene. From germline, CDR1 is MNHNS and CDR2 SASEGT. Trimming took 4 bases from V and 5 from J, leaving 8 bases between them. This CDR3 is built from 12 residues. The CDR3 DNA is TGTGCCAGCAGTGTAAGGGAGACTGAAGCTTTCTTT. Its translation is CASSVRETEAFF.

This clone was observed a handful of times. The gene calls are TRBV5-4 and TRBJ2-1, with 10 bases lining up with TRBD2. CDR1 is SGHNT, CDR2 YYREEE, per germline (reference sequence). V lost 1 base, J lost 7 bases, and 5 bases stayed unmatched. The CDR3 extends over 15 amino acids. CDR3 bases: TGTGCCAGCAGCTTGACTAGCGGGGACGGGAATGAGCAGTTCTTC. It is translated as CASSLTSGDGNEQFF.

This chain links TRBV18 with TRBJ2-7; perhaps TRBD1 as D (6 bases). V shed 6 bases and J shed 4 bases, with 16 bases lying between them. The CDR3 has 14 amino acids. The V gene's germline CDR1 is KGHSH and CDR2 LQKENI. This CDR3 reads CASSQSRDIYEQYF. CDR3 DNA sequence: TGTGCCAGCTCGCAGAGCCGGGACATATACGAGCAGTACTTC. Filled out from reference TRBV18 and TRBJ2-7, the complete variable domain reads NAGVMQNPRHLVRRRGQEARLRCSPMKGHSHVYWYRQLPEEGLKFMVYLQKENIIDESGMPKERFSAEFPKEGPSILRIQQVVRGDSAAYFCASSQSRDIYEQYFGPGTRLTVT.

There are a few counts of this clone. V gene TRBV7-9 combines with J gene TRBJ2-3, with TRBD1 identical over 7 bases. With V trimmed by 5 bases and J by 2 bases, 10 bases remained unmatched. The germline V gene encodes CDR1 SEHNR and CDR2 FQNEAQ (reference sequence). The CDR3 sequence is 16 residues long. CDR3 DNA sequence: TGTGCCAGCAGCCAGGGGGTGACCTATTACACAGATACGCAGTATTTT. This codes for CASSQGVTYYTDTQYF.

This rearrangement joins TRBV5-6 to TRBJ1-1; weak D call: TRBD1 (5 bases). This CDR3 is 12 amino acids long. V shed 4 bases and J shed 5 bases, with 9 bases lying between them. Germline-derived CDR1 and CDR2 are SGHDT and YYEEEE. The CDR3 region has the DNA TGTGCCAGCAGCCTCCGACAGACTGAAGCTTTCTTT. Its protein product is CASSLRQTEAFF.

CDR3 nucleotide sequence: TGTGCCAGCAGCGTAGGTGCCTTGGGAGGGGGGGCGGAGACCCAGTACTTC. It encodes CASSVGALGGGAETQYF. The chain carries TRBV9 and TRBJ2-5; a possible D gene is TRBD2 (7 bases). The germline CDR1 and CDR2 sequences are SGDLS and YYNGEE. V lost 0 bases, J lost 5 bases, and 20 bases lay in between. This CDR3 spans 17 amino acids.

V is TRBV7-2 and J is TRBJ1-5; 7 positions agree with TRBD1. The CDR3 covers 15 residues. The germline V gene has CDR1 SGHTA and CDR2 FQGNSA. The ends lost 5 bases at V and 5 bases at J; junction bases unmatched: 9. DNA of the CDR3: TGTGCCAGCAGCCCAACGCCAGGGGGTTATCAGCCCCAGCATTTT. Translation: CASSPTPGGYQPQHF.

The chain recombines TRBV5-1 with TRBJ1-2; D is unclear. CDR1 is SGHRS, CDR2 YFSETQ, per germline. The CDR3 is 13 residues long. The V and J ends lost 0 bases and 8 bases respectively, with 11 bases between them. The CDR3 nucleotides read TGCGCCAGCAGCTTGGGCCGGTTAGAAGGCTACACCTTC. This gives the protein CASSLGRLEGYTF.